One and the same sample provided the 22 T cell receptor beta chains below, sequenced in a study of T cell responses to AZD1222 COVID-19 vaccine. Profiling relied on immunoSEQ multiplex PCR, and the TCRdb table lists in-frame clones only, not all of them. The data hold around 120,000 clones, with about 88% observed a single time. The input for sequencing was peripheral blood, taken on day 0 of AZD1222 vaccination. The receptors here all came from an adult in good health.

This clone was seen only a few times. The chain joins TRBV6-2 or TRBV6-3 to TRBJ2-7, with D possibly being TRBD1 (5 bases). The CDR3 extends over 14 amino acids. In germline, CDR1 is MNHEY, CDR2 SVGEGT. Trimming left V 3 bases short and J 5 bases short, with 14 bases between. CDR3 residues: CASSYLQGSDEQYF. CDR3 nucleotide sequence: TGTGCCAGCAGTTATCTTCAGGGATCTGACGAGCAGTACTTC.

In nucleotides, the CDR3 is TGTGCCAGCAGTTTAGCCAGGAACTATGGCTACACCTTC. It codes for CASSLARNYGYTF. The chain recombines TRBV12-3 or TRBV12-4 with TRBJ1-2; D remains unclear. V was pared by 0 bases and J by 2 bases, with 4 bases between. CDR3 length: 13 amino acids.

V usage is TRBV5-6 and J usage is TRBJ2-5; D is ambiguous. The CDR3 has 15 residues. Between the trimmed V and J ends, which lost 4 bases and 0 bases, there was a span of 13 bases. Germline assignment: CDR1 SGHDT and CDR2 YYEEEE. The CDR3 DNA follows: TGTGCCAGCAGCGCGGATATTTTGTACCAAGAGACCCAGTACTTC. It translates to CASSADILYQETQYF. The entire variable domain, with the rest obtained from reference TRBV5-6 and TRBJ2-5, is as follows: DAGVTQSPTHLIKTRGQQVTLRCSPKSGHDTVSWYQQALGQGPQFIFQYYEEEERQRGNFPDRFSGHQFPNYSSELNVNALLLGDSALYLCASSADILYQETQYFGPGTRLLVL.

This sequence joins TRBV4-2 and TRBJ1-4; 7 nucleotides match TRBD1. Trimming cost V 2 bases and J 2 bases; bases outside gene matches: 2. Germline V gives CDR1 LGHNA, CDR2 YNFKEQ. This CDR3 has 15 residues. The CDR3 loop reads CASSQTQGTNEKLFF. The CDR3 bases are TGTGCCAGCAGCCAAACACAGGGGACTAATGAAAAACTGTTTTTT.

This chain joins TRBV14 and TRBJ2-6; 11 bases match TRBD1. The germline V gene has CDR1 SGHDN and CDR2 FVKESK. This CDR3 comprises 17 residues. J was trimmed by 1 base and V by 3 bases; bases with no gene match: 2. The CDR3 bases are TGTGCCAGCAGCCACCGGGACAGGGGGTCTGGGGCCAACGTCCTGACTTTC. Encoded protein: CASSHRDRGSGANVLTF.

The CDR3 region is CASSLRGRVTDTQYF. The CDR3 coding sequence is TGTGCCAGCAGCCTAAGGGGCAGGGTCACAGATACGCAGTATTTT. The J gene is TRBJ2-3, the V gene TRBV11-1; weak D call: TRBD1 (5 bases). Germline CDR1 reads SGHAT; CDR2 reads FQDESV (reference sequence). Trimming stripped 5 bases from V and 2 bases from J, with 14 bases between. This CDR3 comprises 15 residues. Complete variable domain (other parts from reference TRBV11-1 and TRBJ2-3): EAEVAQSPRYKITEKSQAVAFWCDPISGHATLYWYRQILGQGPELLVQFQDESVVDDSQLPKDRFSAERLKGVDSTLKIQPAELGDSAMYLCASSLRGRVTDTQYFGPGTRLTVL.

This sequence joins TRBV6-1 and TRBJ2-1; 11 bases are shared with TRBD2. The V gene's germline CDR1 is MNHNS and CDR2 SASEGT. V trimming: 4 bases; J trimming: 3 bases; junction bases outside the gene matches: 8. The CDR3 sequence is 17 residues long. This CDR3 is CASSGKPGLADYNEQFF. The CDR3 region has the DNA TGTGCCAGCAGTGGAAAACCGGGACTAGCGGACTACAATGAGCAGTTCTTC.

CDR3 amino acids: CASSHSTPNEKLFF. CDR3 nucleotides: TGCGCCAGCAGCCATTCGACTCCTAATGAAAAACTGTTTTTT. The J gene is TRBJ1-4, the V gene TRBV4-1; D unclear. V dropped 3 bases and J dropped 3 bases, with 8 bases sitting between them. The CDR3 sequence is 14 residues long. Germline assignment: CDR1 MGHRA and CDR2 YSYEKL.

The J gene is TRBJ1-5, the V gene TRBV20-1; D unclear. The length of the CDR3 is 17 residues. The germline V gene has CDR1 DFQATT and CDR2 SNEGSKA (reference sequence). V lost 3 bases, J lost 2 bases, and 20 bases lay in between. The CDR3 here is CSASSDSARFGNQPQHF. As DNA, the CDR3 is TGCAGTGCTAGTTCGGACTCTGCGAGGTTCGGCAATCAGCCCCAGCATTTT.

V is TRBV9 and J is TRBJ1-3; perhaps TRBD1 as D (6 bases). The CDR3 sequence is 16 residues long. CDR1 is SGDLS, CDR2 YYNGEE, per germline. The V and J ends lost 4 bases and 4 bases respectively, with 18 bases between them. DNA for the CDR3: TGTGCCAGCAGCCCTAGGCGGGCAGGGGCAGGAAACACCATATATTTT. Protein sequence: CASSPRRAGAGNTIYF.

The chain links TRBV21-1 to TRBJ2-7; the tabulated D call, TRBD1, remains unverified against the DNA. TRBV21-1 represents a pseudogene. The CDR3 is made up of 15 amino acids. CDR3 in amino acids: CASSKGTGGRYEQYF. CDR3 DNA: TGTGCCAGCAGCAAGGGGACAGGGGGCAGGTACGAGCAGTACTTC.

This clone turned up a few times. V and J are TRBV7-2 and TRBJ2-1, with 8 bases matching TRBD2. Germline V lookup: CDR1 SGHTA, CDR2 FQGNSA. V was pared by 1 base and J by 9 bases, with 8 bases of the junction left unmatched. The CDR3 covers 15 residues. CDR3 DNA: TGTGCCAGCAGCTTAGAGGTCGGGAGGGGTGGTGAGCAGTTCTTC. Its protein product is CASSLEVGRGGEQFF.

J is TRBJ2-3 and V is TRBV7-2; D possibly corresponds to TRBD1 (5 bases). The germline V gene has CDR1 SGHTA and CDR2 FQGNSA. This CDR3 contains 14 residues. V was clipped by 6 bases and J by 4 bases, with 14 bases between them. The CDR3 sequence is CASRPQGFSDTQYF. The CDR3 region has the DNA TGTGCCAGCAGGCCTCAGGGTTTTTCAGATACGCAGTATTTT. Based on the CDR3 plus reference TRBV7-2 and TRBJ2-3, the full variable domain is GAGVSQSPSNKVTEKGKDVELRCDPISGHTALYWYRQSLGQGLEFLIYFQGNSAPDKSGLPSDRFSAERTGGSVSTLTIQRTQQEDSAVYLCASRPQGFSDTQYFGPGTRLTVL.

The genes are TRBV4-2 and TRBJ2-5, with a tentative D call TRBD2 (7 bases). In germline, CDR1 is LGHNA, CDR2 YNFKEQ. Trimming removed 4 bases at V and 9 bases at J, with 18 bases between. CDR3 length: 14 amino acids. The CDR3 sequence: CASSPLKGGSPQYF. CDR3 nucleotides: TGTGCCAGCAGCCCCCTCAAGGGGGGGAGCCCCCAGTACTTC.

The chain is built from TRBV11-2 and TRBJ2-5; TRBD2 matches at 8 bases. The CDR3 runs 16 residues. V trimming: 1 base; J trimming: 5 bases; junction bases outside the gene matches: 9. CDR1 SGHAT and CDR2 FQNNGV come from the germline V gene. In nucleotides, the CDR3 is TGTGCCAGCAGCTTAGGGGGTAGCGGGAACGTGGAGACCCAGTACTTC. Translation: CASSLGGSGNVETQYF.

About this clone itself: The sample has other DNA sequences that encode this CDR3 too. The rearrangement uses TRBV5-1 and TRBJ2-3; 9 bases align to TRBD1. Germline V gene sequence: CDR1 SGHRS, CDR2 YFSETQ. V was clipped by 2 bases and J by 5 bases; unmatched bases: 6. CDR3 length: 15 amino acids. CDR3 in amino acids: CASSFRQGEGDTQYF. The CDR3 DNA sequence: TGCGCCAGCAGCTTTAGACAGGGGGAGGGAGATACGCAGTATTTT.

This chain uses TRBV12-3 or TRBV12-4 with TRBJ1-5; 7 bases map to TRBD1. V gave up 4 bases and J gave up 8 bases; unmatched junction bases: 5. This CDR3 has 13 residues. CDR3 DNA: TGTGCCAGCAGTTCAGGGGGAGGTGAGCCCCAGCATTTT. This sequence encodes CASSSGGGEPQHF.

The chain links TRBV9 to TRBJ2-3, with D unclear. The V end lost 4 bases, the J end lost 2 bases, and 5 bases lay between the germline ends. Germline CDR1 and CDR2: SGDLS and YYNGEE. The CDR3 is made up of 12 amino acids. The CDR3: CASSPVTDTQYF. The CDR3 DNA is TGTGCCAGCAGCCCAGTCACAGATACGCAGTATTTT. Drawing the rest from reference TRBV9 and TRBJ2-3, the complete variable domain is DSGVTQTPKHLITATGQRVTLRCSPRSGDLSVYWYQQSLDQGLQFLIQYYNGEERAKGNILERFSAQQFPDLHSELNLSSLELGDSALYFCASSPVTDTQYFGPGTRLTVL.

This clone showed up just once. In nucleotides, the CDR3 is TGTGCCTGGAGTGTGGGAGGGGACTCCTACGAGCAGTACTTC. The encoded protein is CAWSVGGDSYEQYF. V is TRBV30 and J is TRBJ2-7; 7 nucleotides align to TRBD2. CDR1 is GTSNPN and CDR2 is SVGIG in the germline V gene (reference sequence). V shed 0 bases and J 0 bases; nucleotides not matched to a gene: 2. The CDR3 has 14 residues.

The gene calls are TRBV3-1 (or the pseudogene TRBV3-2) and TRBJ1-1; D remains unclear. This CDR3 has 13 amino acids. Germline values: CDR1 LGHDT, CDR2 YNNKEL (reference sequence). V gave up 3 bases and J gave up 1 base, with 6 bases separating them. The CDR3 DNA is TGTGCCAGCAGCCACGGAAGGAACACTGAAGCTTTCTTT. It yields the protein CASSHGRNTEAFF.

This chain joins TRBV4-2 and TRBJ1-2, with D unresolved. CDR3 length: 14 amino acids. Deletions cut 0 bases from V and 3 bases from J, with 8 bases between. Germline V gene lookup returns CDR1 LGHNA and CDR2 YNFKEQ. CDR3 in DNA: TGTGCCAGCAGCCAAGATAGAGCAGACTATGGCTACACCTTC. Translated, it gives CASSQDRADYGYTF.

This clone was found once. J is TRBJ2-5 and V is TRBV3-1 (or the pseudogene TRBV3-2), with TRBD2 as a possible D gene (6 bases). Germline V lookup: CDR1 LGHDT, CDR2 YNNKEL (reference sequence). The V end was cut by 4 bases, the J end by 4 bases, with 16 bases between. The CDR3 spans 15 residues. The CDR3 DNA reads TGTGCCAGCAGCCCGTGGAGCGGGCGAGTAGAGACCCAGTACTTC. The encoded protein is CASSPWSGRVETQYF.